A selection of T cell receptor beta chains follows, all from one sample in a study of blood T cell repertoires in COVID-19. TCRdb's table, derived via immunoSEQ multiplex PCR, lists solely in-frame clones and lacks some. The sample has about 82,000 clones; 82% are singletons. Sequenced sample: peripheral blood. These receptors all stem from a man aged 50 to 59 with active or convalescent COVID-19. Both conserved end residues are part of each CDR3.

CDR3aa: CASSLYRFNTGELFF
j_gene: TRBJ2-2
v_gene: TRBV5-6

CDR3aa: CASSLGQGRATNEKLFF
j_gene: TRBJ1-4
v_gene: TRBV7-9

CDR3aa: CASSQDRGRHTF
j_gene: TRBJ1-2
v_gene: TRBV3-1/TRBV3-2

CDR3aa: CASSLSRGNQPQHF
j_gene: TRBJ1-5
v_gene: TRBV13

CDR3aa: CASSRTGGSGELFF
j_gene: TRBJ2-2
v_gene: TRBV7-9

CDR3aa: CASSQRGNTQYF
j_gene: TRBJ2-3
v_gene: TRBV28

CDR3aa: CSARDIRSNTF
j_gene: TRBJ1-2
v_gene: TRBV20-1

CDR3aa: CASSLGRDLLNSGNTIYF
j_gene: TRBJ1-3
v_gene: TRBV7-8

CDR3aa: CASRDGQEGTGELFF
j_gene: TRBJ2-2
v_gene: TRBV11-3

CDR3aa: CAISEGTGGQLRNQPQHF
j_gene: TRBJ1-5
v_gene: TRBV10-3

CDR3aa: CASSVADFTDTQYF
j_gene: TRBJ2-3
v_gene: TRBV9

CDR3aa: CASSVAEGQSSYEQYF
j_gene: TRBJ2-7
v_gene: TRBV9

CDR3aa: CASSVLDRKGEQFF
j_gene: TRBJ2-1
v_gene: TRBV9

CDR3aa: CASSQGQGASRNIQYF
j_gene: TRBJ2-4
v_gene: TRBV14

CDR3aa: CASSSTGETGELFF
j_gene: TRBJ2-2
v_gene: TRBV5-1

CDR3aa: CASSEGAGGDTEAFF
j_gene: TRBJ1-1
v_gene: TRBV18

CDR3aa: CASSFNSGGGETQYF
j_gene: TRBJ2-5
v_gene: TRBV3-1/TRBV3-2

CDR3aa: CASRPDTYEQYF
j_gene: TRBJ2-7
v_gene: TRBV12-3/TRBV12-4

CDR3aa: CASGTSGGASEQFF
j_gene: TRBJ2-1
v_gene: TRBV6-4

CDR3aa: CASKTSGAYNEQFF
j_gene: TRBJ2-1
v_gene: TRBV19

CDR3aa: CASTDPRRTDTQYF
j_gene: TRBJ2-3
v_gene: TRBV6-6

CDR3aa: CATSVPRTGANTGELFF
j_gene: TRBJ2-2
v_gene: TRBV24-1

CDR3aa: CASSFRDPNYGYTF
j_gene: TRBJ1-2
v_gene: TRBV5-6

CDR3aa: CATSELGQNYGYTF
j_gene: TRBJ1-2
v_gene: TRBV24-1

CDR3aa: CASKMSGALDTEAFF
j_gene: TRBJ1-1
v_gene: TRBV6-6

CDR3aa: CASSFAAGALGWPQHF
j_gene: TRBJ1-5
v_gene: TRBV12-1

CDR3aa: CASSTRQFTEAFF
j_gene: TRBJ1-1
v_gene: TRBV28

CDR3aa: CASSERTGLNTEAFF
j_gene: TRBJ1-1
v_gene: TRBV6-1

CDR3aa: CASSPGVTNTGELFF
j_gene: TRBJ2-2
v_gene: TRBV9

CDR3aa: CSVEDMGGHTQYF
j_gene: TRBJ2-3
v_gene: TRBV29-1

CDR3aa: CAWSLGEGNTEAFF
j_gene: TRBJ1-1
v_gene: TRBV30

CDR3aa: CASSSHGQAQETQYF
j_gene: TRBJ2-5
v_gene: TRBV3-1/TRBV3-2

CDR3aa: CASSSPVSKTYEQYF
j_gene: TRBJ2-7
v_gene: TRBV18

CDR3aa: CASSRQGLTTEQFF
j_gene: TRBJ2-1
v_gene: TRBV2

CDR3aa: CASSPSAQGVYQPQHF
j_gene: TRBJ1-5
v_gene: TRBV18

CDR3aa: CASSLGQGNGQPQHF
j_gene: TRBJ1-5
v_gene: TRBV28

CDR3aa: CSASGSGGYTDTQYF
j_gene: TRBJ2-3
v_gene: TRBV20-1

CDR3aa: CATSDLGGGTGNPYNEQFF
j_gene: TRBJ2-1
v_gene: TRBV24-1

CDR3aa: CASSGAGTGGPGELFF
j_gene: TRBJ2-2
v_gene: TRBV28

CDR3aa: CASSSQTGSSYNEQFF
j_gene: TRBJ2-1
v_gene: TRBV7-2

CDR3aa: CAWRLSGAYEQYF
j_gene: TRBJ2-7
v_gene: TRBV30

CDR3aa: CASSERWGVGTGELFF
j_gene: TRBJ2-2
v_gene: TRBV25-1

CDR3aa: CASSVDPRDPGDTQYF
j_gene: TRBJ2-3
v_gene: TRBV9

CDR3aa: CASSTYTDTQYF
j_gene: TRBJ2-3
v_gene: TRBV7-2

CDR3aa: CASSYVFSSYNSPLHF
j_gene: TRBJ1-6
v_gene: TRBV6-5

CDR3aa: CASSYSSGVGTEAFF
j_gene: TRBJ1-1
v_gene: TRBV6-5

CDR3aa: CASSEQGGTQHF
j_gene: TRBJ1-5
v_gene: TRBV6-1

CDR3aa: CASSLDSQNTGELFF
j_gene: TRBJ2-2
v_gene: TRBV5-4

CDR3aa: CASSLTGVAGGGTDTQYF
j_gene: TRBJ2-3
v_gene: TRBV7-2

CDR3aa: CASSSGQGGWPQHF
j_gene: TRBJ1-5
v_gene: TRBV13

CDR3aa: CASSLEAGGYEQYF
j_gene: TRBJ2-7
v_gene: TRBV5-1

CDR3aa: CASSLGENEQYF
j_gene: TRBJ2-7
v_gene: TRBV3-1/TRBV3-2

CDR3aa: CASSKNGGRGEKLFF
j_gene: TRBJ1-4
v_gene: TRBV19

CDR3aa: CAWRDGQANYGYTF
j_gene: TRBJ1-2
v_gene: TRBV30

CDR3aa: CASSQGSGGEQYF
j_gene: TRBJ2-7
v_gene: TRBV4-3

CDR3aa: CASSYSESNQPQHF
j_gene: TRBJ1-5
v_gene: TRBV6-6

CDR3aa: CASSQPGQGQPQHF
j_gene: TRBJ1-5
v_gene: TRBV25-1

CDR3aa: CASSLPRPEHNEQFF
j_gene: TRBJ2-1
v_gene: TRBV5-1

CDR3aa: CASSQDLGQGTENSPLHF
j_gene: TRBJ1-6
v_gene: TRBV4-1

CDR3aa: CASSLGQQSSGNTIYF
j_gene: TRBJ1-3
v_gene: TRBV5-1